A single sample is the source of the 18 T cell receptor beta chains below, sequenced in a study of human T cells and chemical hapten exposure. Regarding time point: healthy volunteer bleed at 2 weeks. Total RNA was isolated from unfractionated whole blood. TCRdb recomputed calls from the RACE reads with MiXCR, one row per CDR3 protein. The sample contains some 90,000 distinct CDR3 sequences, about 8.6% of which appear only once. Source material: whole blood. The origin of the receptors is a female donor in good health. Some clones in this sample may be carry-over from other donors' samples.

CDR3 residues: CASSDRLAGVGRETQYF. The CDR3 DNA sequence: TGTGCCAGCAGTGACAGACTAGCGGGAGTAGGTCGAGAGACCCAGTACTTC. This rearrangement joins TRBV2 to TRBJ2-5; 12 bases align to TRBD2. This CDR3 contains 17 residues. Trimming at V came to 3 bases and at J to 4 bases, leaving 9 bases not matched to a gene. Germline lookup yields CDR1 SNHLY and CDR2 FYNNEI.

This clonotype was recorded many times. This sequence joins TRBV4-1 and TRBJ2-3, with 7 bases lining up with TRBD2. With V trimmed by 4 bases and J by 3 bases, 16 bases remained unmatched. Germline lookup yields CDR1 MGHRA and CDR2 YSYEKL. There are 18 residues in the CDR3. In nucleotides, the CDR3 is TGCGCCAGCAGCCCCGGGGTAGCGGGCATAGGGAGTACAGATACGCAGTATTTT. This translates into CASSPGVAGIGSTDTQYF.

The V call is TRBV14, the J call TRBJ1-3; a possible D gene is TRBD1 (5 bases). V lost 4 bases, J lost 0 bases, and 13 bases lay in between. The V gene's germline CDR1 is SGHDN and CDR2 FVKESK. The CDR3 sequence is 16 residues long. This CDR3 is CASSRSRQISGNTIYF. The DNA for the CDR3 is TGTGCCAGCAGCCGGAGCCGACAGATCTCTGGAAACACCATATATTTT.

This clonotype was detected ten times or more. This chain uses TRBV24-1 with TRBJ2-3; D gene uncertain. The CDR3 contains 13 residues. The V gene's germline CDR1 is KGHDR and CDR2 SFDVKD. Deletions cut 1 base from V and 3 bases from J, with 4 bases between. The CDR3 DNA reads as TGTGCCACCAGTGATTTTCGGACAGATACGCAGTATTTT. Amino acids: CATSDFRTDTQYF.

The chain combines TRBV5-1 with TRBJ2-3; no clear D. This CDR3 region has 15 residues. In germline, CDR1 is SGHRS, CDR2 YFSETQ. Trimming pared 1 base from V and 4 bases from J, leaving 13 bases between. The CDR3 protein is CASSLRPLGADTQYF. In nucleotides, the CDR3 is TGCGCCAGCAGCTTGCGGCCTCTTGGTGCAGATACGCAGTATTTT. The whole variable domain, remainder taken from reference TRBV5-1 and TRBJ2-3, is KAGVTQTPRYLIKTRGQQVTLSCSPISGHRSVSWYQQTPGQGLQFLFEYFSETQRNKGNFPGRFSGRQFSNSRSEMNVSTLELGDSALYLCASSLRPLGADTQYFGPGTRLTVL.

The chain combines TRBV9 with TRBJ2-7; 7 bases are a match to TRBD1. J lost 9 bases, V lost 3 bases, and 9 bases had no gene match. CDR3 length: 13 residues. The germline V gene encodes CDR1 SGDLS and CDR2 YYNGEE. CDR3 amino acids: CASSGSLGGGQYF. The CDR3 nucleotides are TGTGCCAGCAGCGGGAGTCTAGGGGGCGGGCAGTACTTC.

There are a few counts of this clonotype. The V gene is TRBV28, the J gene TRBJ2-3; 8 bases agree with TRBD2. Trimming removed 6 bases from V and 4 bases from J; junction bases left unmatched: 12. The length of the CDR3 is 16 residues. In germline, CDR1 is MDHEN, CDR2 SYDVKM. CDR3 protein: CASSPSRTGGADTQYF. CDR3 bases: TGTGCCAGCAGCCCATCAAGAACGGGAGGGGCAGATACGCAGTATTTT.

The chain carries TRBV5-6 and TRBJ2-7; maybe TRBD2 (5 bases). The V and J ends lost 5 bases and 8 bases respectively, with 17 bases between them. The CDR3 spans 13 residues. Germline assignment: CDR1 SGHDT and CDR2 YYEEEE. As DNA, the CDR3 is TGTGCCAGCAGATTAGACGGGGATACGAAGCAGTACTTC. Protein sequence: CASRLDGDTKQYF.

As for this clonotype: A much more abundant neighbour one base away suggests this may be a read error. This chain links TRBV6-2 or TRBV6-3 with TRBJ2-3; D remains unclear. The CDR3 consists of 14 residues. Germline V gives CDR1 MNHEY, CDR2 SVGEGT. The CDR3 here is CASSYLSSTDMQYF. CDR3 nucleotides: TGTGCCAGCAGTTATTTGTCATCCACAGATATGCAGTATTTT.

At least ten counts were recorded for this clonotype. V usage is TRBV21-1 and J usage is TRBJ2-7; the D call TRBD1 from the table was never checked on the DNA. TRBV21-1 is a pseudogene locus. The CDR3 extends over 14 amino acids. The CDR3 DNA follows: TGTGCCAGCAGCAAGGACAGTATACTGGGGGAGCAGTACTTC. It codes for CASSKDSILGEQYF.

There are a few counts of this clonotype. V is TRBV12-3 or TRBV12-4 and J is TRBJ2-2; unclear D gene. The ends were cut back, 3 bases at V and 8 bases at J, with 10 bases in the middle. The CDR3 loop spans 13 amino acids. The CDR3 is CASSLTVQGELFF. CDR3 bases: TGTGCCAGCAGTTTGACCGTTCAGGGGGAGCTGTTTTTT.

The chain joins TRBV7-3 to TRBJ2-3; TRBD2 matches at 7 bases. Germline trimming cut 5 bases from V and 0 bases from J; bases unmatched to any gene: 11. This CDR3 has 17 residues. Germline assignment: CDR1 SGHTA and CDR2 FQGTGA. CDR3 in amino acids: CASSATTSLSSTDTQYF. CDR3 sequence (DNA): TGTGCCAGCAGCGCCACGACTAGCCTATCTAGCACAGATACGCAGTATTTT.

This clonotype came up many times. The gene calls are TRBV28 and TRBJ2-7; D not certain. Germline CDR1 and CDR2: MDHEN and SYDVKM. V lost 5 bases and J lost 0, with 17 bases in between. The CDR3 spans 16 residues. For the CDR3, the DNA is TGTGCCAGCAGTCCCCCCATTACAGAGAGCTCCTACGAGCAGTACTTC. Encoded protein: CASSPPITESSYEQYF.

This clonotype came up a few times. This chain joins TRBV6-2 or TRBV6-3 and TRBJ2-1; the D gene is possibly TRBD2 (5 bases). The CDR3 loop spans 15 amino acids. The V and J ends lost 3 bases and 1 base respectively, with 10 bases between them. CDR1 is MNHEY, CDR2 SVGEGT, per germline. In DNA form, the CDR3 reads TGTGCCAGCAGTTATGCGGGCGCTTCCTACAATGAGCAGTTCTTC. It yields the protein CASSYAGASYNEQFF.

The V and J genes are TRBV7-9 and TRBJ2-1; D unresolved. The CDR3 covers 16 residues. Germline-derived CDR1 and CDR2 are SEHNR and FQNEAQ (reference sequence). Trimming stripped 8 bases from V and 0 bases from J, with 17 bases between. The CDR3 DNA is TGTGCCAGCGACGGGCTAGTTTCAGACTCCTACAATGAGCAGTTCTTC. Translated: CASDGLVSDSYNEQFF.

In regard to this clonotype: A read error may be the cause here, since a much bigger clone is one base away. The rearrangement uses TRBV6-6 and TRBJ2-7, with unresolved D. The CDR3 runs 11 residues. CDR1 is MNHNY, CDR2 SVGAGI, per germline (reference sequence). Trimming removed 7 bases from V and 4 bases from J, with 8 bases in between. The DNA of the CDR3 is TGTGCCAGCAATGGTGGATACGAGCAGTACTTC. Its translation: CASNGGYEQYF.

This clonotype was found many times. The chain couples TRBV12-3 or TRBV12-4 to TRBJ2-3; 12 nucleotides match TRBD2. Trimming at V came to 6 bases and at J to 6 bases, leaving 13 bases not matched to a gene. The CDR3 contains 17 residues. In DNA, the CDR3 is TGTGCCAGCAGCCCCCTTCTAGCGGGAGGGGATCGGGATACGCAGTATTTT. Translation gives CASSPLLAGGDRDTQYF.

In regard to this clonotype: The junction and the germline gene differ at one end; a read error may be behind it. The rearrangement uses TRBV3-1 and TRBJ2-1; 9 nucleotides line up with TRBD1. The CDR3 is made up of 15 amino acids. In germline, CDR1 is LGHDT, CDR2 YNNKEL (reference sequence). CDR3 residues: CASSQRGLRDREPFF. DNA for the CDR3: TGTGCCAGCAGCCAAAGGGGACTACGGGACAGGGAGCCGTTCTTC.